The 10 T cell receptor beta chains presented below share a single source sample, sequenced in a study of cytomegalovirus exposure and HLA in healthy donors. The study ran its PCR with 60 Vbeta and 13 Jbeta primers. Assay used: immunoSEQ multiplex PCR; TCRdb lists only in-frame clones, some missing. Counted here are 220,000 or so clones, more than 75% occurring once; the ten biggest clones make up about 2.5%. Specimen: PBMCs. These receptors originate from a woman aged 40 to 50 in good health and CMV-seronegative.

The genes are TRBV19 and TRBJ2-7, with TRBD1 as a possible D gene (5 bases). CDR3 length equals 13 residues. In germline, CDR1 is LNHDA, CDR2 SQIVND (reference sequence). The V end was cut by 9 bases, the J end by 2 bases, with 14 bases between. This chain's CDR3 is CASRQPPAYEQYF. For the CDR3, the DNA is TGTGCCAGCAGACAGCCTCCTGCCTACGAGCAGTACTTC.

In its sample, this clone was seen a few times. This chain connects TRBV4-1 to TRBJ2-1; 10 bases map to TRBD1. J gave up 4 bases and V 2 bases, and 2 bases lay outside the gene matches. Per germline, CDR1 MGHRA and CDR2 YSYEKL. The CDR3 extends over 15 amino acids. CDR3 coding DNA: TGCGCCAGCAGCCAACCGGGACAGGGGTACAATGAGCAGTTCTTC. Its translation is CASSQPGQGYNEQFF.

The rearrangement links TRBV27 to TRBJ1-5, with 8 bases matching TRBD1. Trimming cost V 8 bases and J 0 bases; bases outside gene matches: 6. Germline V gene data show CDR1 as MNHEY and CDR2 as SMNVEV (reference sequence). This CDR3 has 15 residues. The CDR3 DNA sequence: TGTGCCAGCGGCAGGGGGCCATATAGCAATCAGCCCCAGCATTTT. It yields the protein CASGRGPYSNQPQHF.

The chain combines TRBV23-1 with TRBJ2-5; 7 bases fit TRBD1. Being an ORF, TRBV23-1 has a function that is uncertain. This CDR3 has 14 amino acids. The J segment lost 5 bases and the V segment lost 10 bases, leaving 13 bases of the junction unmatched. In DNA, the CDR3 is TGCGCCAACTTACCGGGACAGATCTCGGAGACCCAGTACTTC. Amino acid sequence: CANLPGQISETQYF.

The chain carries TRBV6-4 and TRBJ2-2; D not certain. The CDR3 has 9 residues. Germline assignment: CDR1 MRHNA and CDR2 SNTAGT. V gave up 7 bases and J gave up 9 bases, with 3 bases separating them. The CDR3 coding sequence is TGTGCCAGCAACTGGGAGCTGTTTTTT. It specifies CASNWELFF.

The chain recombines TRBV11-2 with TRBJ2-2; 10 bases fit TRBD2. CDR1 and CDR2 (germline): SGHAT, FQNNGV. This CDR3 spans 14 amino acids. Trimming cost V 3 bases and J 14 bases; bases outside gene matches: 9. The CDR3 DNA reads as TGTGCCAGCAGCTTCGGGACTAGCGCCCGAATTCTGTTTTTT. Translating gives CASSFGTSARILFF.

CDR3 sequence reads: CASRPQGSYEQYF. The CDR3 DNA reads as TGTGCCAGCAGGCCACAGGGGAGCTACGAGCAGTACTTC. This chain uses TRBV6-1 with TRBJ2-7; the match to TRBD1 covers 7 bases. Germline lookup yields CDR1 MNHNS and CDR2 SASEGT. The CDR3 is 13 residues long. J gave up 3 bases and V 6 bases, and 5 bases lay outside the gene matches.

The chain recombines TRBV2 with TRBJ2-3, with 7 bases fitting TRBD2. The CDR3 has 14 amino acids. The ends lost 7 bases at V and 0 bases at J; junction bases unmatched: 4. Germline CDR1 is SNHLY and CDR2 is FYNNEI. The CDR3 spells CASKAGLSTDTQYF. In DNA, the CDR3 is TGTGCCAGCAAAGCGGGACTAAGCACAGATACGCAGTATTTT.

This clone was counted only a few times. The V gene is TRBV7-2, the J gene TRBJ1-2; D unresolved. The CDR3 runs 11 residues. Trimming stripped 4 bases from V and 6 bases from J, with 6 bases between. The germline CDR1 and CDR2 sequences are SGHTA and FQGNSA. CDR3 sequence (DNA): TGTGCCAGCAGCTACGGGGATGGCTACACCTTC. This sequence encodes CASSYGDGYTF.

The rearrangement uses TRBV27 and TRBJ1-1; D possibly corresponds to TRBD1 (6 bases). V was trimmed by 3 bases and J by 1 base, leaving 12 bases between them. The CDR3 sequence is 15 residues long. Germline V gene lookup returns CDR1 MNHEY and CDR2 SMNVEV (reference sequence). The CDR3, as DNA: TGTGCCAGCAGTTTCCCAGGACAGACGAACACTGAAGCTTTCTTT. Translation gives CASSFPGQTNTEAFF.